The 20 T cell receptor beta chains listed next were all sequenced from one sample in a study of CD8+ T cells in alopecia areata. Following RNA extraction, reverse transcription yielded cDNA that acted as the sequencing template. TCRdb keeps only in-frame clones here, not all; method: immunoSEQ multiplex PCR. The sample holds 110,000 or so clones, 55% to 70% seen once. Material for sequencing was CD4+ T cells sorted from blood. The receptor source for this set is a human donor in good health.

A few counts support this clone. The CDR3 region has the DNA TGCAGCGTGAGCCTTCTCCAGGGTCCTAACTATGGCTACACCTTC. This codes for CSVSLLQGPNYGYTF. The genes are TRBV29-1 and TRBJ1-2; maybe TRBD1 (5 bases). This CDR3 has 15 amino acids. With 6 bases removed from V and 0 bases from J, the gap between germline ends came to 17 bases. In germline, CDR1 is SQVTM, CDR2 ANQGSEA.

This clone was seen at least ten times. J is TRBJ2-7 and V is TRBV7-8; D not certain. This CDR3 region has 14 residues. Germline CDR1 SGHVS, CDR2 FQNEAQ. The V end was cut by 4 bases, the J end by 0 bases, with 10 bases between. CDR3 protein: CASSSIYNSYEQYF. The CDR3 DNA reads TGTGCCAGCAGCTCAATTTACAACTCCTACGAGCAGTACTTC. The variable domain in full, with the rest retrieved from reference TRBV7-8 and TRBJ2-7, is GAGVSQSPRYKVAKRGQDVALRCDPISGHVSLFWYQQALGQGPEFLTYFQNEAQLDKSGLPSDRFFAERPEGSVSTLKIQRTQQEDSAVYLCASSSIYNSYEQYFGPGTRLTVT.

The sample holds a few counts of this clone. The chain combines TRBV4-1 with TRBJ1-6; no clear D. Germline CDR1 reads MGHRA; CDR2 reads YSYEKL. V shed 3 bases and J shed 9 bases, with 12 bases lying between them. The CDR3 is made up of 14 amino acids. CDR3 DNA: TGCGCCAGCAGCCATCCCCCTAAGGGTTCACCCCTCCACTTT. It is translated as CASSHPPKGSPLHF.

This clone was counted a single time. The chain couples TRBV30 to TRBJ1-4; no firm D call. The CDR3 has 14 residues. Germline V gene lookup returns CDR1 GTSNPN and CDR2 SVGIG (reference sequence). Trimming stripped 0 bases from V and 8 bases from J, with 13 bases between. CDR3 residues: CAWSVGHRSEKLFF. The CDR3 DNA follows: TGTGCCTGGAGTGTTGGGCACCGGAGCGAAAAACTGTTTTTT.

The genes are TRBV27 and TRBJ2-7, with 9 bases aligning to TRBD2. The germline gives CDR1 MNHEY, CDR2 SMNVEV (reference sequence). The CDR3 spans 13 residues. V lost 6 bases to trimming and J lost 5 bases; unmatched junction nucleotides: 5. CDR3 in DNA: TGTGCCAGCAGAAGCGGGGGGTTGCACGAGCAGTACTTC. This codes for CASRSGGLHEQYF.

This clone appeared a few times. The rearrangement links TRBV18 to TRBJ1-1; perhaps TRBD1 as D (6 bases). V was cut by 5 bases and J by 0 bases, with 16 bases left in between. Germline V lookup: CDR1 KGHSH, CDR2 LQKENI. This CDR3 has 16 amino acids. CDR3 DNA sequence: TGTGCCAGCTCATCGGGGGGCTGGGGATTGAACACTGAAGCTTTCTTT. Residues: CASSSGGWGLNTEAFF.

This clone came up once. The CDR3 region is CASSLTVSSYNEQFF. The CDR3 DNA reads TGTGCCAGCAGTTTGACAGTGAGCTCCTACAATGAGCAGTTCTTC. This rearrangement joins TRBV2 to TRBJ2-1; tentative D call: TRBD1 (5 bases). Trimming took off 5 bases at V and 0 bases at J, with 11 bases between the two ends. The CDR3 covers 15 residues. The V gene's germline CDR1 is SNHLY and CDR2 FYNNEI.

This clone was found a few times. The chain combines TRBV18 with TRBJ1-1, with a tentative D call TRBD1 (6 bases). V was clipped by 4 bases and J by 0 bases, with 12 bases between them. This CDR3 region has 15 residues. Germline CDR1 and CDR2: KGHSH and LQKENI. CDR3 in DNA: TGTGCCAGCTCACAAGTCGGACAGTTGAACACTGAAGCTTTCTTT. It yields the protein CASSQVGQLNTEAFF.

The genes are TRBV30 and TRBJ2-7, with D perhaps matching TRBD1 or TRBD2 (5 bases each). The CDR3 covers 12 residues. CDR1 GTSNPN and CDR2 SVGIG come from the germline V gene (reference sequence). The V and J ends lost 5 bases and 6 bases respectively, with 14 bases between them. CDR3 residues: CAWAWDRREQYF. The CDR3 nucleotides are TGTGCCTGGGCCTGGGACCGTCGCGAGCAGTACTTC.

The chain couples TRBV14 to TRBJ2-7; D might be TRBD1 or TRBD2, each matching 5 bases. This CDR3 contains 14 residues. Per germline, CDR1 SGHDN and CDR2 FVKESK. V dropped 0 bases and J dropped 4 bases, with 10 bases sitting between them. CDR3 sequence (DNA): TGTGCCAGCAGCCAAGAGAGGGGTTGGTACGAGCAGTACTTC. Protein: CASSQERGWYEQYF.

This clone was recorded only once. This chain connects TRBV25-1 to TRBJ1-1; D is uncertain. The CDR3 is 14 residues long. Between the trimmed V and J ends, which lost 1 base and 4 bases, there was a span of 10 bases. Germline V gives CDR1 MGHDK, CDR2 SYGVNS. CDR3 DNA: TGTGCCAGCAGTGAATCGGGTGACACCACTGAAGCTTTCTTT. The encoded protein is CASSESGDTTEAFF.

On this clone: Other DNA sequences of this sample code for an identical CDR3. J is TRBJ1-1 and V is TRBV5-1; D gene unclear. Germline V gene sequence: CDR1 SGHRS, CDR2 YFSETQ. Deletions cut 2 bases from V and 3 bases from J, with 2 bases between. This CDR3 is 11 amino acids long. This chain's CDR3 is CASSLDTEAFF. In DNA form, the CDR3 reads TGCGCCAGCAGCTTAGACACTGAAGCTTTCTTT.

V gene TRBV6-5 combines with J gene TRBJ1-2, with D perhaps TRBD1 (5 bases). Trimming took 7 bases from V and 4 from J, leaving 16 bases between them. This CDR3 has 14 amino acids. Per the germline V gene, CDR1 is MNHEY and CDR2 is SVGAGI. Here the CDR3 reads CASKVGAPGYGYTF. CDR3 nucleotides: TGTGCCAGCAAGGTCGGGGCCCCAGGCTATGGCTACACCTTC.

The chain recombines TRBV6-1 with TRBJ1-2; the D gene is possibly TRBD1 (5 bases). V was shortened by 10 bases and J by 9 bases, with 24 bases between the two germline ends. The V gene's germline CDR1 is MNHNS and CDR2 SASEGT. The CDR3 extends over 14 amino acids. CDR3 protein: CANLVGGLTMRYTF. The CDR3 coding sequence is TGTGCCAACCTCGTGGGGGGATTAACTATGCGCTACACCTTC.

The V gene is TRBV19, the J gene TRBJ2-5; no definite D call. Germline loops: CDR1 LNHDA, CDR2 SQIVND (reference sequence). V was shortened by 5 bases and J by 3 bases, with 13 bases between the two germline ends. This CDR3 spans 14 amino acids. The CDR3: CASSPPGPEETQYF. CDR3 sequence (DNA): TGTGCCAGTAGTCCGCCGGGTCCGGAAGAGACCCAGTACTTC.

The chain couples TRBV6-1 to TRBJ1-5; D unclear. The CDR3 runs 15 residues. V lost 1 base, J lost 6 bases, and 13 bases lay in between. CDR1 MNHNS and CDR2 SASEGT come from the germline V gene. CDR3 coding DNA: TGTGCCAGCAGTGAAGATAAAAGGGCCCGTCAGCCCCAGCATTTT. It codes for CASSEDKRARQPQHF.

The chain combines TRBV7-2 with TRBJ1-1; a possible D gene is TRBD1 (5 bases). The CDR3 has 14 amino acids. In germline, CDR1 is SGHTA, CDR2 FQGNSA. The germline V and J ends were trimmed by 2 bases and 4 bases, with 11 bases remaining between them. The CDR3 DNA sequence: TGTGCCAGCAGCTTACTTGGGGCTACCACTGAAGCTTTCTTT. Its translation: CASSLLGATTEAFF.

The table lists this clone with a few counts. V gene TRBV23-1 combines with J gene TRBJ1-1; a possible D gene is TRBD1 (5 bases). TRBV23-1 is reported as an ORF; its role is uncertain. V lost 8 bases and J lost 5, with 18 bases in between. The CDR3 is made up of 14 amino acids. CDR3 loop: CASPSSGRGTEAFF. The CDR3 DNA reads as TGCGCCAGCCCTTCTTCAGGGCGGGGGACTGAAGCTTTCTTT.

The chain couples TRBV27 to TRBJ1-1; possibly TRBD1 for D (5 bases). The V gene's germline CDR1 is MNHEY and CDR2 SMNVEV (reference sequence). With 8 bases removed from V and 0 bases from J, the gap between germline ends came to 10 bases. The CDR3 sequence is 13 residues long. The CDR3 DNA reads TGTGCCAGCGGGGACTGGATGAACACTGAAGCTTTCTTT. Translating it yields CASGDWMNTEAFF.

This clone was counted a single time. This chain links TRBV27 with TRBJ2-3; D may correspond to TRBD1 or TRBD2 (5 bases each). V lost 0 bases and J 4 bases, leaving 17 bases between the germline ends. The CDR3 is 17 amino acids. From germline, CDR1 is MNHEY and CDR2 SMNVEV (reference sequence). The CDR3 coding sequence is TGTGCCAGCAGTTTATCGGGACGGCCGTCCGTGGCAGATACGCAGTATTTT. Its translation: CASSLSGRPSVADTQYF.